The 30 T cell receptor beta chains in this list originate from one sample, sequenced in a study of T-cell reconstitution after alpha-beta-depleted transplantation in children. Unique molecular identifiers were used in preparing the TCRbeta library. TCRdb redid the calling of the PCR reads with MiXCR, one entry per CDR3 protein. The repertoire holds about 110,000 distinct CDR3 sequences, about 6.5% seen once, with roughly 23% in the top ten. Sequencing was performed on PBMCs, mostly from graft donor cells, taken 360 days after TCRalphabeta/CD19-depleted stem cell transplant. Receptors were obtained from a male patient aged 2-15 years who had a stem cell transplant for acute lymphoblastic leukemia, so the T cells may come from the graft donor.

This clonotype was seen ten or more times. CDR3: CASSSAANEQYF. DNA of the CDR3: TGTGCCAGCAGCTCCGCGGCCAACGAGCAGTACTTC. The chain is built from TRBV9 and TRBJ2-7; D not resolved. The CDR3 covers 12 residues. The V gene's germline CDR1 is SGDLS and CDR2 YYNGEE. V was clipped by 4 bases and J by 5 bases, with 10 bases between them. Based on the CDR3 plus reference TRBV9 and TRBJ2-7, the full variable domain is DSGVTQTPKHLITATGQRVTLRCSPRSGDLSVYWYQQSLDQGLQFLIQYYNGEERAKGNILERFSAQQFPDLHSELNLSSLELGDSALYFCASSSAANEQYFGPGTRLTVT.

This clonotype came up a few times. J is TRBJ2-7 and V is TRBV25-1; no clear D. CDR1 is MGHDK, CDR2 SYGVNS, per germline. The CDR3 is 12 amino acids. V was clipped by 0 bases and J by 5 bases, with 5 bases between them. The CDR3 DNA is TGTGCCAGCAGTGAATATATTCACGAGCAGTACTTC. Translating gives CASSEYIHEQYF.

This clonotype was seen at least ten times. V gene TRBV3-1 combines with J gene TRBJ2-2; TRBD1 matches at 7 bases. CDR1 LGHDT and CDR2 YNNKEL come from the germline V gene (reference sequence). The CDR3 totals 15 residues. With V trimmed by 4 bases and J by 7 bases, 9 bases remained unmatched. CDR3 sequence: CASSPGTVRNGELFF. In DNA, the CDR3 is TGTGCCAGCAGCCCCGGGACAGTACGCAACGGGGAGCTGTTTTTT.

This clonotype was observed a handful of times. CDR3 region: CASSRSNEQFF. The CDR3 DNA reads TGCGCCAGCAGCCGTAGTAATGAGCAGTTCTTC. This sequence joins TRBV4-3 and TRBJ2-1; no definite D call. Trimming took 4 bases from V and 7 from J, leaving 5 bases between them. CDR1 is LGHNA, CDR2 YSLEER, per germline. The CDR3 totals 11 residues.

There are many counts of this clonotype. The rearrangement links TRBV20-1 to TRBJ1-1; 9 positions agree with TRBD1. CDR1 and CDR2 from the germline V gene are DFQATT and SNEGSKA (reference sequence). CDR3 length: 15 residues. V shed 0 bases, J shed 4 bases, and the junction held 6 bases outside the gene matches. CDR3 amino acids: CSARDVGQGSTEAFF. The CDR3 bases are TGCAGTGCTAGAGATGTTGGACAGGGGAGCACTGAAGCTTTCTTT.

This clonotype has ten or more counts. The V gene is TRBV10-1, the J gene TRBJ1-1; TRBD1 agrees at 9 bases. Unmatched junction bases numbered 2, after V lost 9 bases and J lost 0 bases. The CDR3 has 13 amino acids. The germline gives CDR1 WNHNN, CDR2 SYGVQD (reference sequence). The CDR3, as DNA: TGCGCCAGACAGGGGGCCTTGAACACTGAAGCTTTCTTT. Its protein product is CARQGALNTEAFF.

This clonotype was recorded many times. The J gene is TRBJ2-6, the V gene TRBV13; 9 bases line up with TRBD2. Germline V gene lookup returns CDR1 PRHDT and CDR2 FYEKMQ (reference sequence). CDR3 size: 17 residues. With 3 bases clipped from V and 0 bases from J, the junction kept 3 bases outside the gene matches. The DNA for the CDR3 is TGTGCCAGCAGCTTCGAACTAGCGGGCTCTGGGGCCAACGTCCTGACTTTC. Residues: CASSFELAGSGANVLTF.

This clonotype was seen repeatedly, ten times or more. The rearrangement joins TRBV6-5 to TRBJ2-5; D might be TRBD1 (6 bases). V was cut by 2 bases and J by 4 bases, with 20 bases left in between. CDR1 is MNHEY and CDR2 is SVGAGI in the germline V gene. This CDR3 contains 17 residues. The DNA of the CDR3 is TGTGCCAGCAGTTACCCGGCTCCCGGGACAAGGGGAGAGACCCAGTACTTC. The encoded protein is CASSYPAPGTRGETQYF.

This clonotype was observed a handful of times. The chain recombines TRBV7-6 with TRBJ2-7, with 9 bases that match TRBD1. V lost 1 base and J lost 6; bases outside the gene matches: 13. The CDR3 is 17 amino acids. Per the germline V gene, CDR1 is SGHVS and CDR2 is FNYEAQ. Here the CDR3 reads CASSLEWGQGYGGEQYF. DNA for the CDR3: TGTGCCAGCAGCTTAGAATGGGGACAGGGCTACGGGGGCGAGCAGTACTTC.

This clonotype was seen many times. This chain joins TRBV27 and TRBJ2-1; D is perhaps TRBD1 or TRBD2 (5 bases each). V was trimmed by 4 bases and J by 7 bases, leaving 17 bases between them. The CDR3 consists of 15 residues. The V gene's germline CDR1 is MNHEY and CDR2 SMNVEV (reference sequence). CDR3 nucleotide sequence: TGTGCCAGCAGTTCCCCCGGGGCCTACTCTAATGAGCAGTTCTTC. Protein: CASSSPGAYSNEQFF.

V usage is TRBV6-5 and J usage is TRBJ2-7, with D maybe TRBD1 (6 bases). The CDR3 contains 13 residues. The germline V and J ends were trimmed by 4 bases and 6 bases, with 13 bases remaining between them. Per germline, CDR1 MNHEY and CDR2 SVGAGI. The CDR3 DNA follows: TGTGCCAGCAGTTGGAACAGGGTTGCCGAGCAGTACTTC. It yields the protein CASSWNRVAEQYF.

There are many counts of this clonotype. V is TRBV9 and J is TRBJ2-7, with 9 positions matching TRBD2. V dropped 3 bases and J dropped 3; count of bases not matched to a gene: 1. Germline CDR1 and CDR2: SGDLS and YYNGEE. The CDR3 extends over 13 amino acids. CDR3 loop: CASSASGNYEQYF. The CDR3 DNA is TGTGCCAGCAGCGCTAGCGGGAACTACGAGCAGTACTTC.

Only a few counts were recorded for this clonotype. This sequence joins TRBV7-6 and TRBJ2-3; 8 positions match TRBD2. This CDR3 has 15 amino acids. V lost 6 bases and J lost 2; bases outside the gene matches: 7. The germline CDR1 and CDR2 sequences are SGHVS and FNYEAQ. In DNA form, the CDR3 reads TGTGCCAGCAGTTCCCGGGGGGGCCCCACAGATACGCAGTATTTT. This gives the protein CASSSRGGPTDTQYF. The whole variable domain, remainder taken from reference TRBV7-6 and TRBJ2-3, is GAGVSQSPRYKVTKRGQDVALRCDPISGHVSLYWYRQALGQGPEFLTYFNYEAQQDKSGLPNDRFSAERPEGSISTLTIQRTEQRDSAMYRCASSSRGGPTDTQYFGPGTRLTVL.

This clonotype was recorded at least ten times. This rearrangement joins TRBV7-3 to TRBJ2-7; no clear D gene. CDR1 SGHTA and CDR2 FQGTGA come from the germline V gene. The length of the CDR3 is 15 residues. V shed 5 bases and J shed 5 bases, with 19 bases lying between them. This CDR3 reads CASSPNSGLVHEQYF. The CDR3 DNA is TGTGCCAGCAGCCCGAACAGTGGTTTAGTCCACGAGCAGTACTTC.

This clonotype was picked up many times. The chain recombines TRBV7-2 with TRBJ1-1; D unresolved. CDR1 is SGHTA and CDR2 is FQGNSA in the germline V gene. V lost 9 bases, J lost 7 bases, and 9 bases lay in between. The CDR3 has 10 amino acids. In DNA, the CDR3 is TGTGCCAGTCGAGCGGGTGAAGCTTTCTTT. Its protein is CASRAGEAFF.

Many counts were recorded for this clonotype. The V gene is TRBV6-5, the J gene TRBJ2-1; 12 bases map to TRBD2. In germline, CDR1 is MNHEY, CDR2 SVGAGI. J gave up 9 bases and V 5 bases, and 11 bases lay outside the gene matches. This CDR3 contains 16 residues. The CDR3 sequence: CASSLPWTSGVGEQFF. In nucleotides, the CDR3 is TGTGCCAGCAGTCTTCCATGGACTAGCGGGGTGGGTGAGCAGTTCTTC.

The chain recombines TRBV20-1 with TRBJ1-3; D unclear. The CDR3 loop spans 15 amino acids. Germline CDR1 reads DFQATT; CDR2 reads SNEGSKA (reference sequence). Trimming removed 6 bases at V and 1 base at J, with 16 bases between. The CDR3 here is CSASRYLGSGNTIYF. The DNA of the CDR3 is TGCAGTGCCAGTCGTTATTTGGGATCTGGAAACACCATATATTTT.

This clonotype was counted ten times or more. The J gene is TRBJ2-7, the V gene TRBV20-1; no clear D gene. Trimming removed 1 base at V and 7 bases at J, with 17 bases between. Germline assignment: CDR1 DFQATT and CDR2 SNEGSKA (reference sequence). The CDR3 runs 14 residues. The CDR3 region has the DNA TGCAGTGCTAGAGGGGTTGACTGGATTTGGGAGCAGTACTTC. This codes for CSARGVDWIWEQYF.

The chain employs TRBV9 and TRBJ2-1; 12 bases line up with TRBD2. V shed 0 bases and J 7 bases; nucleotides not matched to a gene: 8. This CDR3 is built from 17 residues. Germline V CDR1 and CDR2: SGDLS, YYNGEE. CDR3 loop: CASSVVASGRAGNEQFF. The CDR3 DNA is TGTGCCAGCAGCGTAGTAGCTAGCGGGAGGGCCGGAAATGAGCAGTTCTTC.

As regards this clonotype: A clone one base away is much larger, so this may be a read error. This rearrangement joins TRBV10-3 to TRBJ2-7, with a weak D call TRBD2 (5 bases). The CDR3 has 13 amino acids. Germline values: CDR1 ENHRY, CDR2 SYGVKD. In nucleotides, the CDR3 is TGTTCCATCAGAGGGCCACCCTCCTACGAGCAGTACTTC. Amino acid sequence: CSIRGPPSYEQYF.

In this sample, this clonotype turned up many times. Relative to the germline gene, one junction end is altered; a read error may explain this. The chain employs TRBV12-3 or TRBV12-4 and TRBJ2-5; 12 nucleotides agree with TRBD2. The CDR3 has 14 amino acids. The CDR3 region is CASSLAGGQETQYF. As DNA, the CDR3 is TGTGCCAGCAGTCTAGCGGGGGGGCAAGAGACCCAGTACTTC.

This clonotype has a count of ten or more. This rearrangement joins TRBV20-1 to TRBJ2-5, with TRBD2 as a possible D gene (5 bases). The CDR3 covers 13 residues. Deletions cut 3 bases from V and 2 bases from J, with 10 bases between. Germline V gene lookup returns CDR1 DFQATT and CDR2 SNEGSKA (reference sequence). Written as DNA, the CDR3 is TGCAGTGCTAGGACTACCCTACAAGAGACCCAGTACTTC. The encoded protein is CSARTTLQETQYF.

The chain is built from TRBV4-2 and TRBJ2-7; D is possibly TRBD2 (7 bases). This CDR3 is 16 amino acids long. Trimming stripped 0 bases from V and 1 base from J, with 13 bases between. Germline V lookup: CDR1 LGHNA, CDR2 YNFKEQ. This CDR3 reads CASSQDWGGASYEQYF. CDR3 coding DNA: TGTGCCAGCAGCCAAGATTGGGGGGGCGCTTCCTACGAGCAGTACTTC.

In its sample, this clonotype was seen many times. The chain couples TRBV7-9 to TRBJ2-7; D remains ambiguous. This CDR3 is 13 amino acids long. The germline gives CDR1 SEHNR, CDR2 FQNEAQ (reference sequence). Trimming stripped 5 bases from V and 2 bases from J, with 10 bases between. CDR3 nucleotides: TGTGCCAGCAGCAGCAGGATAGCCTACGAGCAGTACTTC. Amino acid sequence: CASSSRIAYEQYF.

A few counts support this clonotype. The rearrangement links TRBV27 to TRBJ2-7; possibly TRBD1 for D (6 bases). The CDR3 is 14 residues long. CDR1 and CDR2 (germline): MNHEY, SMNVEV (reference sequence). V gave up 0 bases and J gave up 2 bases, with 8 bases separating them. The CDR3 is CASSLSRGTYEQYF. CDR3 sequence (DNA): TGTGCCAGCAGTTTATCCAGGGGCACCTACGAGCAGTACTTC.

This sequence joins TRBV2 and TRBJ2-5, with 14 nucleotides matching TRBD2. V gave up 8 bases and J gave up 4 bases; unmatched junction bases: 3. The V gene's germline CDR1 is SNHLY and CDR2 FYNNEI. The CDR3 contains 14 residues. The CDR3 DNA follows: TGTGCCAGCTGGGGGACTAGCGGGAGAGAGACCCAGTACTTC. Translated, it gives CASWGTSGRETQYF.

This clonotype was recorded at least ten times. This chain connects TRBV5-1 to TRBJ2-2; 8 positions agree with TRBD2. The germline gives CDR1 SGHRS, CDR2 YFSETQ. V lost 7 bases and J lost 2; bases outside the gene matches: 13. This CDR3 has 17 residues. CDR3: CASGYALAGLNTGELFF. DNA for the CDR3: TGCGCCAGCGGGTATGCGCTAGCGGGTCTCAACACCGGGGAGCTGTTTTTT.

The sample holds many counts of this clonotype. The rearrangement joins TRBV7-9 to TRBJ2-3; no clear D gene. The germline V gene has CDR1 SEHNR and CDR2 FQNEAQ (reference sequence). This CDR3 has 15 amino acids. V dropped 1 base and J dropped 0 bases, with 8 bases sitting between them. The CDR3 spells CASSLVSTSTDTQYF. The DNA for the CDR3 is TGTGCCAGCAGCTTAGTTTCTACTAGCACAGATACGCAGTATTTT.

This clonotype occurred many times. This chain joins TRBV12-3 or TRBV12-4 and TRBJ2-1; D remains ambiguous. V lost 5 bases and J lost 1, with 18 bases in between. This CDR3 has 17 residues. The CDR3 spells CASSPIFAAPSYNEQFF. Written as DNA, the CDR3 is TGTGCCAGCAGTCCGATCTTCGCGGCCCCTTCCTACAATGAGCAGTTCTTC.

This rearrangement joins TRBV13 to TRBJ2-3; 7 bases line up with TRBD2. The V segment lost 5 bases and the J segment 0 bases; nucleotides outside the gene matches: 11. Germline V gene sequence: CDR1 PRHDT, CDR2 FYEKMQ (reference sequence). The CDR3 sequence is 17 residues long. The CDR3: CASSPKKRGRSTDTQYF. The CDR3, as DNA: TGTGCCAGCAGCCCCAAGAAGCGGGGTCGGAGCACAGATACGCAGTATTTT.